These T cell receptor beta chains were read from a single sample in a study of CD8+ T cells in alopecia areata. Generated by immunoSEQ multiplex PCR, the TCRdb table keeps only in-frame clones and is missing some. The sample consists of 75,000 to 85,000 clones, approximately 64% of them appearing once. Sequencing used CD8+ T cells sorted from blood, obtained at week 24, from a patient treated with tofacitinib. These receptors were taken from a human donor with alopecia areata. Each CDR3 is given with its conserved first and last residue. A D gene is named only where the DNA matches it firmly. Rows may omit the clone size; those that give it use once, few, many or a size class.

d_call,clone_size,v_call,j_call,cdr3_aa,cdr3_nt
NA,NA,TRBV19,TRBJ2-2,CASIANTGELFF,TGTGCCAGTATCGCAAACACCGGGGAGCTGTTTTTT
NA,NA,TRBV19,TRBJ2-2,CASASTGVTGELFF,TGTGCCAGCGCATCGACAGGAGTCACCGGGGAGCTGTTTTTT
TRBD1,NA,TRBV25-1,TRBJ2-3,CASSELVGTGVKDTQYF,TGTGCCAGCAGTGAATTAGTCGGGACAGGGGTGAAGGATACGCAGTATTTT
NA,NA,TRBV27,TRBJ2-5,CASSLSSRRGVGETQYF,TGTGCCAGCAGTTTATCGAGTCGGAGGGGAGTAGGGGAGACCCAGTACTTC
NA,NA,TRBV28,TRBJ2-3,CASSTNNWYTQYF,TGTGCCAGCAGTACGAACAACTGGTATACGCAGTATTTT
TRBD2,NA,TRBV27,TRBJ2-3,CASSSGLAHTQYF,TGTGCCAGCAGTTCCGGACTAGCTCATACGCAGTATTTT
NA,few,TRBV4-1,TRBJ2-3,CASSLYGSDTQYF,TGCGCCAGCAGCCTCTATGGGTCAGATACGCAGTATTTT
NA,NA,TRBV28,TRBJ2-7,CASSLIFSSYEQYF,TGTGCCAGCAGTTTGATCTTCAGCTCCTACGAGCAGTACTTC
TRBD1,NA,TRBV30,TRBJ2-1,CAWSADRSLYNEQFF,TGTGCCTGGAGCGCGGACAGGTCATTATACAATGAGCAGTTCTTC
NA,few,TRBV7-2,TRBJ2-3,CASSLRAHFTDTQYF,TGTGCCAGCAGCTTAAGAGCGCATTTCACAGATACGCAGTATTTT